This T cell receptor beta chain originates from a study of shared clonotypes between healthy human individuals. Study findings and constraints: A reduction in generation probabilities was seen for non-shared clonotypes relative to those shared by all four donors.

Repertoires were generated with immunoSEQ multiplex PCR, while TCRdb's copy carries only in-frame clones and drops some. The sample lists about 1.1 million clones, around 77% occurring once. V dropped 4 bases and J dropped 5; count of bases not matched to a gene: 0. Germline V lookup: CDR1 GTSNPN, CDR2 SVGIG (reference sequence). This CDR3 has 11 amino acids. This clone was counted a single time. The antigen remains unidentified. A much larger clonotype is one base distant, so this may be a read error. Other nucleotide sequences in the sample specify the same CDR3. V gene TRBV30 combines with J gene TRBJ2-5; 8 nucleotides match TRBD2. Sequencing was carried out using memory CD4+ T cells from PBMCs. Subset indicated: CD45RA-negative fraction. The sequence came from a man aged 18-30 years in good health. Some clones in this sample may be carry-over from other donors' samples. For the CDR3, the DNA is TGTGCCTGGACGGGAGGGGAGACCCAGTACTTC. Translated: CAWTGGETQYF.